These 32 T cell receptor beta chains came from one sample sequenced in a study of OX40 agonist ivuxolimab in advanced cancers. TCRdb keeps only in-frame clones here, not all; method: immunoSEQ multiplex PCR. The table has 77,000 or so clones, around 90% seen once. Sequencing was performed on CD4+ or CD8+ T cells sorted from blood, taken in a trial of the OX40 agonist ivuxolimab. These receptors were collected from an adult with an advanced solid tumor such as melanoma, head and neck, liver or kidney cancer.

This sequence joins TRBV13 and TRBJ1-5, with D tentatively TRBD1 (5 bases). Trimming pared 2 bases from V and 1 base from J, leaving 6 bases between. Germline V CDR1 and CDR2: PRHDT, FYEKMQ (reference sequence). CDR3 length equals 14 residues. The CDR3 loop is CASSLQGSNQPQHF. The CDR3 bases are TGTGCCAGCAGCTTACAGGGAAGCAATCAGCCCCAGCATTTT.

The V call is TRBV27, the J call TRBJ2-1, with 8 bases lining up with TRBD2. Germline lookup yields CDR1 MNHEY and CDR2 SMNVEV (reference sequence). The CDR3 spans 14 residues. With V trimmed by 8 bases and J by 6 bases, 9 bases remained unmatched. The CDR3 region is CASWPGLVLNEQFF. As DNA, the CDR3 is TGTGCCAGCTGGCCGGGACTAGTCCTCAATGAGCAGTTCTTC.

In this sample, this clone turned up a few times. This chain links TRBV6-1 with TRBJ1-2; D remains ambiguous. There are 13 residues in the CDR3. CDR1 MNHNS and CDR2 SASEGT come from the germline V gene. The V end was cut by 2 bases, the J end by 8 bases, with 12 bases between. In DNA form, the CDR3 reads TGTGCCAGCAGTGAACGAGAACATGACGGCTACACCTTC. Its protein is CASSEREHDGYTF.

The CDR3 protein is CASSLDPNNEQFF. Written as DNA, the CDR3 is TGTGCCAGCAGTCTTGACCCGAACAATGAGCAGTTCTTC. The gene calls are TRBV6-1 and TRBJ2-1; D gene unclear. Germline CDR1 reads MNHNS; CDR2 reads SASEGT. V dropped 5 bases and J dropped 5 bases, with 10 bases sitting between them. The length of the CDR3 is 13 residues.

The J gene is TRBJ1-1, the V gene TRBV7-3; perhaps TRBD1 as D (5 bases). Germline V lookup: CDR1 SGHTA, CDR2 FQGTGA. V lost 1 base, J lost 4 bases, and 13 bases lay in between. The CDR3 length is 15 residues. The CDR3 nucleotides read TGTGCCAGCAGCTTAATCAGGGTTAAAGGCACTGAAGCTTTCTTT. This encodes CASSLIRVKGTEAFF.

This clone has only a few counts. V usage is TRBV13 and J usage is TRBJ1-4; the match to TRBD1 covers 8 bases. The length of the CDR3 is 14 residues. J gave up 5 bases and V 5 bases, and 4 bases lay outside the gene matches. Germline loops: CDR1 PRHDT, CDR2 FYEKMQ (reference sequence). CDR3 nucleotide sequence: TGTGCCAGCAGCCCAGGGGGCCTAAATGAAAAACTGTTTTTT. Protein product: CASSPGGLNEKLFF.

CDR3 loop: CASSLSGQGLNTEAFF. CDR3 sequence (DNA): TGTGCCAGCAGTTTATCTGGACAGGGTTTGAACACTGAAGCTTTCTTT. V gene TRBV27 combines with J gene TRBJ1-1, with 8 positions matching TRBD1. Trimming removed 0 bases from V and 0 bases from J; junction bases left unmatched: 3. This CDR3 has 16 residues. Germline V lookup: CDR1 MNHEY, CDR2 SMNVEV (reference sequence).

The genes are TRBV15 and TRBJ2-1, with TRBD2 as a possible D gene (6 bases). The CDR3 runs 13 residues. Germline V CDR1 and CDR2: LNHNV, YYDKDF (reference sequence). V was trimmed by 0 bases and J by 9 bases, leaving 9 bases between them. CDR3 residues: CATSREWGLEQFF. The CDR3 nucleotides read TGTGCCACCAGCAGAGAATGGGGACTTGAGCAGTTCTTC.

The V gene is TRBV30, the J gene TRBJ2-7; D gene unclear. V was shortened by 0 bases and J by 4 bases, with 19 bases between the two germline ends. The CDR3 runs 16 residues. Germline V lookup: CDR1 GTSNPN, CDR2 SVGIG (reference sequence). CDR3 DNA sequence: TGTGCCTGGAGTGTAGACCTCATAGGTTTGGGTTACGAGCAGTACTTC. Translating gives CAWSVDLIGLGYEQYF.

The chain uses TRBV11-2 and TRBJ1-4; D not certain. Per germline, CDR1 SGHAT and CDR2 FQNNGV. V dropped 1 base and J dropped 11 bases, with 14 bases sitting between them. This CDR3 is 14 amino acids long. The CDR3: CASSLVPGDFKLFF. The CDR3, as DNA: TGTGCCAGCAGCTTAGTACCGGGAGACTTTAAACTGTTTTTT.

V is TRBV5-1 and J is TRBJ1-1, with 8 bases that match TRBD1. The CDR3 sequence is 16 residues long. Trimming took 4 bases from V and 0 from J; bases not matched to a gene: 8. Per germline, CDR1 SGHRS and CDR2 YFSETQ. The CDR3 DNA sequence: TGCGCCAGCAGCATCCGGACAGGGCCTATGAACACTGAAGCTTTCTTT. Translated, it gives CASSIRTGPMNTEAFF.

V is TRBV6-5 and J is TRBJ1-6; D remains unclear. The CDR3 totals 14 residues. V shed 2 bases and J shed 1 base, with 3 bases lying between them. Germline values: CDR1 MNHEY, CDR2 SVGAGI. CDR3 DNA: TGTGCCAGCAGTTACGATTCCTATAATTCACCCCTCCACTTT. Its protein product is CASSYDSYNSPLHF.

The CDR3 reads CASSPGQESTDTQYF. The CDR3 nucleotides are TGTGCCAGCAGCCCCGGACAGGAGAGCACAGATACGCAGTATTTT. V and J are TRBV11-2 and TRBJ2-3, with TRBD1 identical over 7 bases. Germline values: CDR1 SGHAT, CDR2 FQNNGV. The CDR3 extends over 15 amino acids. V was pared by 5 bases and J by 0 bases, with 5 bases of the junction left unmatched.

The J gene is TRBJ2-7, the V gene TRBV2, with D possibly TRBD2 on 5 matching bases. The CDR3 runs 13 residues. The V gene's germline CDR1 is SNHLY and CDR2 FYNNEI. Deletions cut 5 bases from V and 3 bases from J, with 11 bases between. CDR3 DNA sequence: TGTGCCAGCAGTTCGACGGAGGACTACGAGCAGTACTTC. This encodes CASSSTEDYEQYF.

The chain links TRBV11-2 to TRBJ2-5; D is ambiguous. This CDR3 spans 11 amino acids. Per the germline V gene, CDR1 is SGHAT and CDR2 is FQNNGV. The V gene lost 1 base and the J gene lost 5 bases, with 2 bases spanning the gap. The CDR3 bases are TGTGCCAGCAGCTTAGGCGAGACCCAGTACTTC. Amino acids: CASSLGETQYF.

As regards this clone: At the DNA level, this CDR3 is encoded by other sequences in the same sample as well. The genes are TRBV9 and TRBJ2-3; perhaps TRBD2 as D (6 bases). V dropped 0 bases and J dropped 1 base, with 12 bases sitting between them. Germline values: CDR1 SGDLS, CDR2 YYNGEE. The CDR3 totals 16 residues. CDR3 residues: CASSVASGGGTDTQYF. The CDR3 DNA reads as TGTGCCAGCAGCGTAGCCAGCGGAGGGGGCACAGATACGCAGTATTTT.

The genes are TRBV4-2 and TRBJ2-7; 8 bases match TRBD2. The CDR3 runs 16 residues. Germline V lookup: CDR1 LGHNA, CDR2 YNFKEQ. V gave up 3 bases and J gave up 0 bases; unmatched junction bases: 7. Here the CDR3 reads CASSQGLVLSSYEQYF. As DNA, the CDR3 is TGTGCCAGCAGCCAGGGACTAGTCCTTAGCTCCTACGAGCAGTACTTC.

Sample share makes this clone medium-sized. This chain uses TRBV10-3 with TRBJ2-1; 7 bases fit TRBD2. V was pared by 8 bases and J by 2 bases, with 0 bases of the junction left unmatched. CDR1 is ENHRY and CDR2 is SYGVKD in the germline V gene. The CDR3 contains 12 residues. The CDR3 region has the DNA TGTGCCATCCGGGGGGCCTACAATGAGCAGTTCTTC. The encoded protein is CAIRGAYNEQFF.

The DNA of the CDR3 is TGTGCCAGCAGCTGGACTAGCGGGGGGACGGATACGCAGTATTTT. This sequence encodes CASSWTSGGTDTQYF. This rearrangement joins TRBV11-2 to TRBJ2-3; TRBD2 agrees at 14 bases. V was clipped by 4 bases and J by 6 bases; unmatched bases: 3. Germline V lookup: CDR1 SGHAT, CDR2 FQNNGV. This CDR3 spans 15 amino acids.

The gene calls are TRBV21-1 and TRBJ2-1; the table's D call TRBD1 went unverified against the DNA. TRBV21-1 is labeled a pseudogene. The CDR3 extends over 13 amino acids. The CDR3, as DNA: TGTGCCAGCAGCAAAAAAGGGGGCAATGAGCAGTTCTTC. This gives the protein CASSKKGGNEQFF.

The chain links TRBV7-9 to TRBJ2-7; D call uncertain. With 5 bases removed from V and 2 bases from J, the gap between germline ends came to 19 bases. This CDR3 contains 16 residues. Per the germline V gene, CDR1 is SEHNR and CDR2 is FQNEAQ (reference sequence). In DNA, the CDR3 is TGTGCCAGCAGCCAATCCACAGCCCCCCAAACCTACGAGCAGTACTTC. This sequence encodes CASSQSTAPQTYEQYF.

The chain links TRBV13 to TRBJ1-2; D gene ambiguous. This CDR3 is built from 12 residues. With 2 bases removed from V and 5 bases from J, the gap between germline ends came to 6 bases. CDR1 is PRHDT and CDR2 is FYEKMQ in the germline V gene (reference sequence). The CDR3 DNA reads as TGTGCCAGCAGCTTAATGGAGTATGGCTACACCTTC. Protein sequence: CASSLMEYGYTF.

CDR3 bases: TGTGCCAGCAGCCAAGAACCTGACAGGAGAATGGAGACCCAGTACTTC. Residues: CASSQEPDRRMETQYF. The gene calls are TRBV14 and TRBJ2-5, with D possibly being TRBD1 (6 bases). This CDR3 has 16 amino acids. The ends were cut back, 0 bases at V and 5 bases at J, with 16 bases in the middle. Germline values: CDR1 SGHDN, CDR2 FVKESK.

V gene TRBV11-1 combines with J gene TRBJ1-2; tentative D call: TRBD1 (5 bases). Between the trimmed V and J ends, which lost 3 bases and 4 bases, there was a span of 15 bases. This CDR3 is 15 amino acids long. Germline V gene sequence: CDR1 SGHAT, CDR2 FQDESV (reference sequence). This chain's CDR3 is CASSFGGGSSYGYTF. The CDR3 coding sequence is TGTGCCAGCAGCTTCGGCGGGGGGAGTTCCTATGGCTACACCTTC.

This clone has more than one count but fewer than ten. The CDR3 protein is CAISEVWVLGNTIYF. CDR3 nucleotide sequence: TGTGCCATCAGTGAGGTCTGGGTACTCGGAAACACCATATATTTT. V is TRBV10-3 and J is TRBJ1-3; D unresolved. CDR3 length equals 15 residues. Germline V gives CDR1 ENHRY, CDR2 SYGVKD. The V end lost 2 bases, the J end lost 4 bases, and 12 bases lay between the germline ends.

This chain joins TRBV6-4 and TRBJ1-1; D unclear. This CDR3 has 14 residues. V was clipped by 6 bases and J by 2 bases, with 13 bases between them. Germline V lookup: CDR1 MRHNA, CDR2 SNTAGT. The CDR3 DNA reads TGTGCCAGCAGATCTGACGCCCGAAACACTGAAGCTTTCTTT. This codes for CASRSDARNTEAFF.

This chain connects TRBV10-1 to TRBJ2-5, with 9 nucleotides matching TRBD2. CDR3 length: 15 amino acids. CDR1 is WNHNN, CDR2 SYGVQD, per germline (reference sequence). The ends lost 8 bases at V and 3 bases at J; junction bases unmatched: 10. Here the CDR3 reads CASVSKRGVEETQYF. The CDR3 region has the DNA TGCGCCAGCGTATCTAAGCGGGGGGTGGAAGAGACCCAGTACTTC.

V gene TRBV27 combines with J gene TRBJ2-2, with 12 bases matching TRBD1. Trimming removed 7 bases from V and 7 bases from J; junction bases left unmatched: 13. This CDR3 contains 17 residues. CDR1 and CDR2 (germline): MNHEY, SMNVEV (reference sequence). The CDR3 sequence: CASTSSGQGAQDGELFF. The CDR3 DNA is TGTGCCAGCACCTCCTCGGGACAGGGGGCGCAAGACGGGGAGCTGTTTTTT.

The chain combines TRBV14 with TRBJ2-7, with 7 bases aligning to TRBD1. Germline V lookup: CDR1 SGHDN, CDR2 FVKESK. V dropped 0 bases and J dropped 7; count of bases not matched to a gene: 3. The CDR3 runs to 13 residues. The CDR3 DNA reads as TGTGCCAGCAGCCAAGAGACAGGGCAGGAGCAGTACTTC. Translated, it gives CASSQETGQEQYF.

This sequence joins TRBV13 and TRBJ1-1; D is ambiguous. The CDR3 has 14 residues. Germline-derived CDR1 and CDR2 are PRHDT and FYEKMQ (reference sequence). V lost 3 bases, J lost 7 bases, and 15 bases lay in between. The CDR3 DNA is TGTGCCAGCAGCTTTTCCCCCAGCTCACTTGAAGCTTTCTTT. Protein product: CASSFSPSSLEAFF.

This clone was seen once. V usage is TRBV12-5 and J usage is TRBJ2-1; weak D call: TRBD1 (5 bases). Trimming took off 3 bases at V and 4 bases at J, with 10 bases between the two ends. The CDR3 extends over 14 amino acids. Germline CDR1 and CDR2: LGHNT and FRNRAP. CDR3 coding DNA: TGTGCTAGTGGTTTTCAGGGTGGGTACAATGAGCAGTTCTTC. This encodes CASGFQGGYNEQFF. The full variable domain, completed using reference TRBV12-5 and TRBJ2-1, is DARVTQTPRHKVTEMGQEVTMRCQPILGHNTVFWYRQTMMQGLELLAYFRNRAPLDDSGMPKDRFSAEMPDATLATLKIQPSEPRDSAVYFCASGFQGGYNEQFFGPGTRLTVL.

The rearrangement uses TRBV7-9 and TRBJ2-2; tentatively, D is TRBD2 (5 bases). The length of the CDR3 is 15 residues. V lost 2 bases to trimming and J lost 6 bases, with 13 bases between them. Germline V gene lookup returns CDR1 SEHNR and CDR2 FQNEAQ (reference sequence). The CDR3, as DNA: TGTGCCAGCAGCTTAAGGTCCGGGGATGCCGGGGAGCTGTTTTTT. It yields the protein CASSLRSGDAGELFF.